The 23 T cell receptor beta chains below all came from one sample that was sequenced in a study of T cell responses to AZD1222 COVID-19 vaccine. Profiling relied on immunoSEQ multiplex PCR, and the TCRdb table lists in-frame clones only, not all of them. The table lists around 140,000 clones, roughly 92% of them singletons. This material consisted of peripheral blood, taken on day 0 of AZD1222 vaccination. The receptors were sampled from an adult in good health.

This chain joins TRBV5-1 and TRBJ1-1; D gene unclear. Trimming shortened V by 4 bases and J by 1 base, and 11 bases separated the two germline ends. CDR1 and CDR2 (germline): SGHRS, YFSETQ. This CDR3 contains 14 residues. The CDR3 loop reads CASSLWPRNTEAFF. The CDR3 nucleotides are TGCGCCAGCAGCCTTTGGCCCAGGAACACTGAAGCTTTCTTT.

The chain uses TRBV9 and TRBJ2-1; TRBD2 aligns across 7 bases. Germline lookup yields CDR1 SGDLS and CDR2 YYNGEE. With 4 bases clipped from V and 5 bases from J, the junction kept 9 bases outside the gene matches. The CDR3 has 15 residues. Here the CDR3 reads CASSPRLAVHNEQFF. DNA for the CDR3: TGTGCCAGCAGCCCCAGGCTAGCGGTGCACAATGAGCAGTTCTTC.

With respect to this clone: The limits of the CDR3 on the DNA are not certain, so only TCRdb's listed CDR3 is given. The rearrangement uses TRBV5-6 and TRBJ1-1; TRBD1, the table's D call, was not compared with the DNA. The CDR3 adds up to 13 amino acids, both ends counted. Looked up from germline, CDR1 is SGHDT and CDR2 is YYEEEE. CDR3: CASSFGQGAPVIF.

The J gene is TRBJ1-5, the V gene TRBV7-2; TRBD1 is a possible D gene (6 bases). V shed 8 bases and J shed 4 bases, with 12 bases lying between them. This CDR3 comprises 13 residues. In germline, CDR1 is SGHTA, CDR2 FQGNSA. This CDR3 reads CASGDQGNQPQHF. As DNA, the CDR3 is TGTGCCAGCGGCGACCAGGGGAATCAGCCCCAGCATTTT.

The V call is TRBV6-1, the J call TRBJ1-1; a possible D gene is TRBD1 (6 bases). The CDR3 contains 17 residues. CDR1 MNHNS and CDR2 SASEGT come from the germline V gene. V lost 1 base and J 0 bases, leaving 15 bases between the germline ends. The CDR3 loop is CASSEESGQGMNTEAFF. The DNA for the CDR3 is TGTGCCAGCAGTGAAGAGTCCGGTCAGGGGATGAACACTGAAGCTTTCTTT.

The chain carries TRBV5-5 and TRBJ2-1; TRBD1 agrees at 9 bases. The length of the CDR3 is 15 residues. Looked up from germline, CDR1 is SGHKS and CDR2 is YYEKEE (reference sequence). The V gene end was trimmed by 0 bases and the J gene end by 7 bases; junction bases not matched to a gene: 5. CDR3 protein: CASSLEDRGWNEQFF. Here the CDR3 DNA reads TGTGCCAGCAGCTTGGAAGACAGGGGGTGGAATGAGCAGTTCTTC.

The chain couples TRBV2 to TRBJ2-1; the match to TRBD2 covers 12 bases. Germline CDR1 is SNHLY and CDR2 is FYNNEI. The CDR3 contains 19 residues. V was clipped by 2 bases and J by 2 bases; unmatched bases: 10. The CDR3 loop is CASSEPTSSGRGTYNEQFF. As DNA, the CDR3 is TGTGCCAGCAGTGAACCGACCTCTAGCGGGAGGGGGACCTACAATGAGCAGTTCTTC.

The chain employs TRBV19 and TRBJ2-7; D may be TRBD2 (5 bases). The V and J ends lost 4 bases and 0 bases respectively, with 10 bases between them. There are 14 residues in the CDR3. The germline gives CDR1 LNHDA, CDR2 SQIVND (reference sequence). For the CDR3, the DNA is TGTGCCAGTAGTAGCGGGCTTTACTCCTACGAGCAGTACTTC. Translation: CASSSGLYSYEQYF.

The genes are TRBV6-1 and TRBJ1-2, with D maybe TRBD1 (5 bases). In germline, CDR1 is MNHNS, CDR2 SASEGT. The CDR3 length is 15 residues. Trimming took off 2 bases at V and 2 bases at J, with 12 bases between the two ends. CDR3 DNA sequence: TGTGCCAGCAGTGAATTAGATGGGGGAAACTATGGCTACACCTTC. Translated: CASSELDGGNYGYTF.

The gene calls are TRBV18 and TRBJ1-1, with D perhaps matching TRBD1 (6 bases). CDR3 length: 14 amino acids. Germline V CDR1 and CDR2: KGHSH, LQKENI. With 6 bases removed from V and 0 bases from J, the gap between germline ends came to 11 bases. The CDR3 DNA is TGTGCCAGCTCGCCGGACAGCCTGAACACTGAAGCTTTCTTT. Encoded protein: CASSPDSLNTEAFF.

This CDR3 reads CASSGRQNYEQYF. The CDR3 nucleotides are TGTGCCAGCAGTGGTAGGCAGAACTACGAGCAGTACTTC. This rearrangement joins TRBV2 to TRBJ2-7; the D is unclear. Germline V lookup: CDR1 SNHLY, CDR2 FYNNEI. CDR3 length equals 13 residues. Trimming pared 4 bases from V and 3 bases from J, leaving 10 bases between.

This CDR3 reads CASSRTSTNEQFF. CDR3 sequence (DNA): TGTGCCAGCAGCAGGACTAGCACCAATGAGCAGTTCTTC. The chain carries TRBV7-3 and TRBJ2-1; 8 bases are shared with TRBD2. V lost 5 bases and J lost 6; bases outside the gene matches: 3. Germline V CDR1 and CDR2: SGHTA, FQGTGA. The CDR3 has 13 residues.

This rearrangement joins TRBV2 to TRBJ1-1, with TRBD1 matching over 11 bases. CDR1 is SNHLY and CDR2 is FYNNEI in the germline V gene. This CDR3 comprises 17 residues. V trimming: 6 bases; J trimming: 1 base; junction bases outside the gene matches: 10. The CDR3 region has the DNA TGTGCCAGCAGGGTCCGAGGACAGGGGGCAGGGAACACTGAAGCTTTCTTT. Amino acid sequence: CASRVRGQGAGNTEAFF. The entire variable domain, with the rest obtained from reference TRBV2 and TRBJ1-1, is as follows: EPEVTQTPSHQVTQMGQEVILRCVPISNHLYFYWYRQILGQKVEFLVSFYNNEISEKSEIFDDQFSVERPDGSNFTLKIRSTKLEDSAMYFCASRVRGQGAGNTEAFFGQGTRLTVV.

The V and J genes are TRBV5-4 and TRBJ2-2; perhaps TRBD2 as D (6 bases). Trimming took off 1 base at V and 5 bases at J, with 15 bases between the two ends. The CDR3 covers 16 residues. Germline values: CDR1 SGHNT, CDR2 YYREEE (reference sequence). This chain's CDR3 is CASSLRRDSRTGELFF. CDR3 bases: TGTGCCAGCAGCTTGAGAAGGGACTCCCGGACCGGGGAGCTGTTTTTT.

This chain joins TRBV12-3 or TRBV12-4 and TRBJ2-3; possibly TRBD2 for D (5 bases). Trimming cost V 6 bases and J 2 bases, with 9 bases left between them. The CDR3 is 13 residues long. CDR3 coding DNA: TGTGCCAGCAGGACTACCATCACAGATACGCAGTATTTT. It codes for CASRTTITDTQYF.

This sequence joins TRBV11-2 and TRBJ2-2, with unresolved D. The CDR3 is 11 residues long. V was clipped by 3 bases and J by 4 bases, with 0 bases between them. Germline CDR1 and CDR2: SGHAT and FQNNGV. The CDR3: CASSFTGELFF. CDR3 coding DNA: TGTGCCAGCAGCTTCACCGGGGAGCTGTTTTTT.

The J gene is TRBJ1-2, the V gene TRBV7-9; D is uncertain. CDR3 length: 12 residues. CDR1 is SEHNR and CDR2 is FQNEAQ in the germline V gene (reference sequence). Trimming removed 6 bases at V and 5 bases at J, with 10 bases between. CDR3 sequence (DNA): TGTGCCAGCAGTCCTCCCCCATATGGCTACACCTTC. Translating gives CASSPPPYGYTF.

The chain links TRBV5-1 to TRBJ2-7; D remains ambiguous. The CDR3 is 15 amino acids. The germline CDR1 and CDR2 sequences are SGHRS and YFSETQ. Trimming pared 0 bases from V and 1 base from J, leaving 11 bases between. The CDR3 region has the DNA TGCGCCAGCAGCTTGGGGGGTCCTCCATCCTACGAGCAGTACTTC. Protein: CASSLGGPPSYEQYF.

This clone was detected once. The gene calls are TRBV4-1 and TRBJ2-5; 13 nucleotides align to TRBD2. Germline lookup yields CDR1 MGHRA and CDR2 YSYEKL. The CDR3 has 16 amino acids. The junction had 6 bases not matched to a gene; V was cut back by 2 bases and J by 6 bases. The CDR3 coding sequence is TGCGCCAGCAGCCAACCGGGGACTAGCGGGAAAAAGACCCAGTACTTC. This gives the protein CASSQPGTSGKKTQYF.

V is TRBV6-2 or TRBV6-3 and J is TRBJ1-2; no clear D gene. V lost 5 bases and J lost 6, with 13 bases in between. The CDR3 runs 13 residues. Germline V gene sequence: CDR1 MNHEY, CDR2 SVGEGT. The CDR3 bases are TGTGCCAGCAGTACCACATACGTAGATGGCTACACCTTC. This codes for CASSTTYVDGYTF.

The chain joins TRBV10-1 to TRBJ1-1; no reliable D call. The CDR3 consists of 13 residues. Trimming shortened V by 2 bases and J by 1 base, and 5 bases separated the two germline ends. Germline loops: CDR1 WNHNN, CDR2 SYGVQD (reference sequence). CDR3 coding DNA: TGCGCCAGCAGTGAGCTTGAGAACACTGAAGCTTTCTTT. It codes for CASSELENTEAFF.

This clone was observed a handful of times. The V call is TRBV5-4, the J call TRBJ2-1; weak D call: TRBD1 (5 bases). Looked up from germline, CDR1 is SGHNT and CDR2 is YYREEE (reference sequence). The CDR3 is made up of 14 amino acids. Trimming pared 0 bases from V and 9 bases from J, leaving 13 bases between. The chain's CDR3 is CASSLEQVLSEQFF. CDR3 DNA: TGTGCCAGCAGCTTGGAACAGGTCCTGAGTGAGCAGTTCTTC.

The V gene is TRBV19, the J gene TRBJ1-2; 9 bases are shared with TRBD1. Germline trimming cut 6 bases from V and 4 bases from J; bases unmatched to any gene: 6. The germline CDR1 and CDR2 sequences are LNHDA and SQIVND (reference sequence). The CDR3 consists of 14 residues. The CDR3 sequence: CASRTRTGAYGYTF. The CDR3 bases are TGTGCCAGTAGGACTCGGACAGGGGCCTATGGCTACACCTTC.